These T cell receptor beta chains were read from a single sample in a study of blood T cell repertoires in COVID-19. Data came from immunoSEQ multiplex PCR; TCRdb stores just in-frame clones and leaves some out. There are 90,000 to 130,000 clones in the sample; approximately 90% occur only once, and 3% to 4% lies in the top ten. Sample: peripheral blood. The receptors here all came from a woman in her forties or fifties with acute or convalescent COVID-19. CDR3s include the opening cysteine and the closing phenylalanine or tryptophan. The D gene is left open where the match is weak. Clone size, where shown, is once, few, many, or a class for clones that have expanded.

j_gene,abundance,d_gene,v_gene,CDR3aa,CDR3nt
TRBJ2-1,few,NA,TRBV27,CASSLIGGDEVEQFF,TGTGCCAGCAGTTTGATAGGCGGTGATGAGGTTGAGCAGTTCTTC
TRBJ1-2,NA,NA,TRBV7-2,CASSLDSLYYGYTF,TGTGCCAGCAGCTTAGACAGCCTATACTATGGCTACACCTTC
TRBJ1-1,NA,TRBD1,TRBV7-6,CASSRQGYTEAFF,TGTGCCAGCAGCCGACAGGGCTACACTGAAGCTTTCTTT
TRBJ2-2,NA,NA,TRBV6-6,CASSSGDTGELFF,TGTGCCAGCAGCTCAGGGGACACCGGGGAGCTGTTTTTT
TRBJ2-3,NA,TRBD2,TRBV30,CAWIPGLAAADTQYF,TGTGCCTGGATCCCGGGACTAGCAGCGGCAGATACGCAGTATTTT
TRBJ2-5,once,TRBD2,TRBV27,CATREDGRPETQYF,TGTGCCACCAGGGAGGACGGGAGGCCAGAGACCCAGTACTTC
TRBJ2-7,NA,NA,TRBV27,CASSAGPTYEQYF,TGTGCCAGCAGTGCGGGGCCGACCTACGAGCAGTACTTC
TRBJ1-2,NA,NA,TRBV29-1,CSVEDLGGGYTF,TGCAGCGTTGAAGATCTCGGAGGTGGCTACACCTTC
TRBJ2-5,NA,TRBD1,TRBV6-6,CASSQRNRGRETQYF,TGTGCCAGCAGTCAGCGAAACAGGGGTCGAGAGACCCAGTACTTC
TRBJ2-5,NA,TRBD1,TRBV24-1,CATSDRDPGQGWETQYF,TGTGCCACCAGTGATCGGGACCCGGGACAGGGGTGGGAGACCCAGTACTTC
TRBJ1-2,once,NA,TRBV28,CASKAGPGGYGYTF,TGTGCCAGCAAGGCGGGACCCGGCGGCTATGGCTACACCTTC
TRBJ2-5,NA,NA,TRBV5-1,CASSLVAETQYF,TGCGCCAGCAGCTTGGTGGCCGAGACCCAGTACTTC
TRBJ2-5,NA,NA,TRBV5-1,CASRLAGPQETQYF,TGCGCCAGCAGGTTGGCAGGGCCGCAAGAGACCCAGTACTTC
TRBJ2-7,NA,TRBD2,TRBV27,CASRRKREAMEQYF,TGTGCCAGCAGAAGGAAACGGGAGGCCATGGAGCAGTACTTC
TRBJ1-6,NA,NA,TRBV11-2,CASSHGGGSYNSPLHF,TGTGCCAGCAGCCATGGCGGCGGCTCCTATAATTCACCCCTCCACTTT
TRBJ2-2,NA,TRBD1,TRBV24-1,CATSDLYGTGSAGELFF,TGTGCCACCAGTGATTTATATGGGACAGGGAGCGCCGGGGAGCTGTTTTTT
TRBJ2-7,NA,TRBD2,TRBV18,CASSPPGSGRAYEQYF,TGTGCCAGCTCACCTCCGGGTAGCGGGAGGGCTTACGAGCAGTACTTC
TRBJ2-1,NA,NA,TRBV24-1,CATSEERPSSYNEQFF,TGTGCCACCAGTGAAGAGCGGCCCAGCTCCTACAATGAGCAGTTCTTC
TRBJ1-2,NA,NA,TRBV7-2,CASSLDRANYGYTF,TGTGCCAGCAGCTTAGACAGGGCTAACTATGGCTACACCTTC
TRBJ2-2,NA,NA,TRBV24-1,CATSDWGYLNTGELFF,TGTGCCACCAGTGATTGGGGCTACTTGAACACCGGGGAGCTGTTTTTT
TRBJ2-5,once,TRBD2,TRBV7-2,CASSLGTSGGQETQYF,TGTGCCAGCAGCTTAGGGACTAGCGGGGGCCAGGAGACCCAGTACTTC
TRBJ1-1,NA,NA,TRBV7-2,CASSLLQLTEAFF,TGTGCCAGCAGCTTACTACAGCTGACTGAAGCTTTCTTT
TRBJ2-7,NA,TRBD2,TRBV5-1,CASSLAGTRNEQYF,TGCGCCAGCAGCTTGGCCGGGACTAGAAACGAGCAGTACTTC
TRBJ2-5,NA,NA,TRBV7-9,CASSLRTSRETQYF,TGTGCCAGCAGCCTCCGGACAAGCCGGGAGACCCAGTACTTC
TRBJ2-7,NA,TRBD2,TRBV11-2,CASSSGLAGTYEQYF,TGTGCCAGCAGCTCGGGACTAGCGGGAACCTACGAGCAGTACTTC
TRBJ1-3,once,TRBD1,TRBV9,CASSTRTGGNTIYF,TGTGCCAGCAGCACTAGGACAGGGGGAAACACCATATATTTT
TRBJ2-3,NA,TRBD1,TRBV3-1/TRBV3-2,CASSLQPGQARGNTQYF,TGTGCCAGCAGCCTACAACCGGGACAGGCAAGGGGTAATACGCAGTATTTT
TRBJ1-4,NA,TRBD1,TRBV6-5,CASSYGTGGIEKLFF,TGTGCCAGCAGTTACGGGACAGGGGGTATTGAAAAACTGTTTTTT
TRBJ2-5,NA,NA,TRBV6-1,CASSEALAGETQYF,TGTGCCAGCAGTGAAGCGTTGGCTGGTGAGACCCAGTACTTC
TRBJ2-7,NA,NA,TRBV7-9,CASSSTGRHYEQYF,TGTGCCAGCAGCTCAACCGGGAGACACTACGAGCAGTACTTC
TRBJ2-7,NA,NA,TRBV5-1,CASSLEAARGYEQYF,TGCGCCAGCAGCTTGGAGGCGGCCAGGGGCTACGAGCAGTACTTC
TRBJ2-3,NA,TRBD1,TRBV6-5,CASNRDRGTDTQYF,TGTGCCAGCAACCGGGACAGGGGCACAGATACGCAGTATTTT
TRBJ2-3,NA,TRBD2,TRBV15,CATSRTITSGNTDTQYF,TGTGCCACCAGCAGAACTATCACTAGCGGGAACACAGATACGCAGTATTTT